This T cell receptor (beta chain) originates from a study of tumor-infiltrating lymphocytes in primary liver carcinoma. About the study: Surgery removed the patients' primary liver carcinoma.

The germline gives CDR1 SQVTM, CDR2 ANQGSEA. The CDR3 is 12 residues long. Comments on this clonotype: Its antigen is unidentified. At one boundary the junction diverges from the germline segment, which might be a read error.

Blood RNA was derived from unsorted whole blood, and germline DNA was extracted too. The template, 500 ng total RNA, yielded TCR beta cDNA made with a constant-region primer. Slightly modified ARM-PCR, run as three nested multiplex PCR rounds, produced the TCR beta libraries. Each of the first two PCR rounds ran nine to ten cycles with TRBV1-TRBV30 forward and C-beta reverse primers. Using its own MiXCR run on the multiplex PCR reads, TCRdb lists one record per CDR3 protein. The data contain a few hundred thousand distinct CDR3 sequences, roughly 60% of them singletons. Study outcomes and limitations: Whereas tumor region pairs overlapped more, tumor-adjacent and tumor-blood pairs overlapped less.

This receptor was taken from a woman in her 30s with primary liver carcinoma and hepatitis B virus infection. Sample: peripheral blood. The chain uses TRBV29-1 and TRBJ1-2, with unresolved D. The CDR3 DNA follows: TGCAGCGTGACGGGTGCGAGCTATGGATACGCCTTC. Its protein product is CSVTGASYGYAF. Supplemented by reference TRBV29-1 and TRBJ1-2, the full variable domain reads SAVISQKPSRDICQRGTSLTIQCQVDSQVTMMFWYRQQPGQSLTLIATANQGSEATYESGFVIDKFPISRPNLTFSTLTVSNMSPEDSSIYLCSVTGASYGYAFGSGTRLTVV.